By share of the sample, the clone carrying this T cell receptor beta chain is medium-sized (0.01 to 0.1%). Its antigen remains unknown. TCR beta CDR3 amplification used multiplex PCR with 32 V and 13 J primers. Each CDR3 protein gets one entry after TCRdb re-called the multiplex PCR reads with MiXCR. The table includes around 3,500 distinct CDR3 sequences, around a quarter detected once. The germline V gene has CDR1 DFQATT and CDR2 SNEGSKA (reference sequence). V lost 0 bases and J lost 6; bases outside the gene matches: 6. The CDR3 sequence is 14 residues long. At 600 ng per sample, bulk tumor genomic DNA provided the template. Several spatially distant biopsies were obtained per primary tumor intraoperatively. Curative operations were performed on patients who had untreated, newly diagnosed non-small cell lung cancer. The sample originates from a study of immune heterogeneity within non-small cell lung tumors. Turning to the study itself: Classification of the tumors gave several squamous cell carcinomas, roughly eleven non-squamous carcinomas and 1 not otherwise specified.

Overall study results and limits: Local T-cell clonality tracked local tumor mutational burden, showing a moderate yet significant relationship (R 0.3 to 0.4). Identical dominant CDR3 beta clonotypes showed recurrence across tumor sites within a patient, and site-unique high-frequency clones were also present.

V is TRBV20-1 and J is TRBJ2-7; 9 bases are shared with TRBD2. The sequencing input was lung tumor tissue. The receptor was derived from a man between 60 and 70 years old with non-small cell lung cancer. CDR3: CSARDASGILEQYF. In DNA, the CDR3 is TGCAGTGCTAGAGATGCTAGCGGGATTCTCGAGCAGTACTTC.